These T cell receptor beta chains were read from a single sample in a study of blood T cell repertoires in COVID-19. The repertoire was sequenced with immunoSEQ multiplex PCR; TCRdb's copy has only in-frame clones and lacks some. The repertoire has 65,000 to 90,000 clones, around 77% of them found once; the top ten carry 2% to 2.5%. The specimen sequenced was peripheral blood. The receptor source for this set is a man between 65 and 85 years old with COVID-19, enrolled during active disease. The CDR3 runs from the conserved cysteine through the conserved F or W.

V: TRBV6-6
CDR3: CASSYSGHDIYEQYF

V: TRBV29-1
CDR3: CSVRPDIYEQYF

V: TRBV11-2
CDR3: CASSLGPGQGTDTQYF

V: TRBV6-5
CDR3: CASSYLVGEETQYF

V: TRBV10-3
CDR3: CAISEVGGTEAFF

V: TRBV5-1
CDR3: CASRRGGARDTEAFF

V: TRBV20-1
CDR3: CSASLGTGHGYTF

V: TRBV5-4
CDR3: CASSLRTSRSSYEQYF

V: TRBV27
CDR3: CASSLSGGQTFF

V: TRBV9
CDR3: CASSPRGAETQYF

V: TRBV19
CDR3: CASSANLGQRMNTEAFF

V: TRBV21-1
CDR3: CASSKASDLGTGGAVAQYF

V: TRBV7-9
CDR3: CASSQDRAGNTIYF

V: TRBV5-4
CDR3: CASSEAGGSYNEQFF

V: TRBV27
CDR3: CATSPAGRIYEQYF

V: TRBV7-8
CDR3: CASSLAAGPASYEQYF

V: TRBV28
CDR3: CASKPEGNLNYGYTF

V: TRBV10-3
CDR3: CAISQQGLNTEAFF

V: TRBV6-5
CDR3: CASSPGQGGNTIYF

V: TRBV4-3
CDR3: CASSLGTGPPVSPLHF

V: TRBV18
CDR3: CASLAGERTDTQYF

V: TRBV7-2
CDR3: CASSLHGGSNQPQHF

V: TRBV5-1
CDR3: CASNSGGGTEAFF

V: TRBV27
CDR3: CASSPAGNVYEQYF

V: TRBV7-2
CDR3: CASSLEDRGDTEAFF

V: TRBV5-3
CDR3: CARSFLIRSTDTQYF

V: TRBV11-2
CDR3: CASSPGQLTDTQYF

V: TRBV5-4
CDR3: CASSLGLAPPGELFF

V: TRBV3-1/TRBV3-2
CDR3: CASSLGTGVMEAFF

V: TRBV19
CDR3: CASSMVGGGNQPQHF

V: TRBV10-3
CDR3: CAISGPGTGAVLGSLADYNEQFF

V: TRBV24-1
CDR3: CATSETSGGHGDEQFF

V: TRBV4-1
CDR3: CASSLTAGTGELFF

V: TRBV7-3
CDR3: CASSPWAGGETQYF

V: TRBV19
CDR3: CASSISSGRARFSYEQFF

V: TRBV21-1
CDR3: CASSKGRDIRISPVEQYF

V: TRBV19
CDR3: CASSFLAGGKSQETQYF

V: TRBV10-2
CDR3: CASKRAGTTYNEQFF

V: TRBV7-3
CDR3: CASSLRPLRGQGDIQETQYF

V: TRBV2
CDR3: CASSGQGRTEAFF

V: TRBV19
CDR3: CASSSTTSTDTQYF

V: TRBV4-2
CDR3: CASSQDGGTSLNEQFF

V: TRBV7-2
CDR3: CASSLSGMGYEQYF

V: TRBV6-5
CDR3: CASSYGGSIADTQYF

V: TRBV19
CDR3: CAAKRENTEAFF

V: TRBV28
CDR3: CASSFTGQGSNYGYTF

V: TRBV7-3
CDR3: CASSTMGGGAEAFF

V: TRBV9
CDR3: CASSGPLAGGNPHSYNEQFF

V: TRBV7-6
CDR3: CASSLDRGRSSGANVLTF

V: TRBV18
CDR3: CASSPDSITEAFF

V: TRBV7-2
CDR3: CASSSDLRDEQFF

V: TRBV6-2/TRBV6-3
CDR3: CASSYRPQGHYGYTF

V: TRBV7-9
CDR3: CASRRQGSGETQYF